Here is one TCR beta chain with its context. The antigen remains undetermined. Trimming cost V 2 bases and J 0 bases; bases outside gene matches: 3. Germline V CDR1 and CDR2: KGHSH, LQKENI. This CDR3 contains 15 residues. This specimen belongs to a study of early stage breast cancer tumors. Study context: The ER+/PR+/HER2- tumors included roughly 8 ductal and a handful of lobular carcinomas. Study-level findings and limits: Blood repertoires resembled normal breast more than tumor. Bulk DNA sequencing of unsorted cells missed chain pairing and markers.

Some clones are missing from TCRdb's copy, which holds only in-frame ones; the method was immunoSEQ multiplex PCR. In the table there are 51,000 or so clones, around 83% of which are singletons. The clonotype comes from a person between 50 and 60 years old with breast cancer. Source material: blood. The V gene is TRBV18, the J gene TRBJ2-7; 8 positions agree with TRBD2. For the CDR3, the DNA is TGTGCCAGCTCACCAGTGGGGACTAGCTCCTACGAGCAGTACTTC. It yields the protein CASSPVGTSSYEQYF.